The present T cell receptor (beta chain) was sequenced within a study of blood T cell repertoires in COVID-19. Germline assignment: CDR1 ENHRY and CDR2 SYGVKD. The CDR3 contains 13 residues. Losses at the gene ends were 8 bases for V and 5 bases for J; bases not matched to a gene: 7. TCRdb keeps only in-frame clones here, not all; method: immunoSEQ multiplex PCR. The sample holds about 350,000 clones; 88% are singletons and the top ten take 0.95% to 1.1%. The sequencing input was PBMCs or T cells enriched from blood (not recorded which). This chain joins TRBV10-3 and TRBJ1-1, with 8 nucleotides matching TRBD1. The clonotype comes from a woman in her 30s who had been exposed to COVID-19. Written as DNA, the CDR3 is TGTGCCATCCTAGACAGGGGTGGAACTGAAGCTTTCTTT. Translation gives CAILDRGGTEAFF.